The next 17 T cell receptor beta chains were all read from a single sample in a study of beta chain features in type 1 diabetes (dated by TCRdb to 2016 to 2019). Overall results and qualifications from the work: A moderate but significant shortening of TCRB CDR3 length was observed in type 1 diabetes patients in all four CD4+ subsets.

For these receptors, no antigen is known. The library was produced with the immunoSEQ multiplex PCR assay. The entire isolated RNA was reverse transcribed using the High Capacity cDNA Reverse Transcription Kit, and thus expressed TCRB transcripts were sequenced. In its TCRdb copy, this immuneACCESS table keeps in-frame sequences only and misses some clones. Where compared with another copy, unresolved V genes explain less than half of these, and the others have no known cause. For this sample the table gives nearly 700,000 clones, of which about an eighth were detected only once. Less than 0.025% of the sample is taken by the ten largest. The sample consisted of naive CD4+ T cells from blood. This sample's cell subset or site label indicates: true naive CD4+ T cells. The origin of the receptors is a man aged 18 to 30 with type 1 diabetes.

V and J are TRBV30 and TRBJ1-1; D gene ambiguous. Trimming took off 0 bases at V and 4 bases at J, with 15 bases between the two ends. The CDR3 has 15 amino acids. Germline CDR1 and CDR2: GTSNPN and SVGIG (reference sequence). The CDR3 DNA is TGTGCCTGGAGTGTACTGGCCACTTACAGCACTGAAGCTTTCTTT. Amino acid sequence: CAWSVLATYSTEAFF. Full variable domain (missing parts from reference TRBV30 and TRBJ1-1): SQTIHQWPATLVQPVGSPLSLECTVEGTSNPNLYWYRQAAGRGLQLLFYSVGIGQISSEVPQNLSASRPQDRQFILSSKKLLLSDSGFYLCAWSVLATYSTEAFFGQGTRLTVV.

As DNA, the CDR3 is TGCGCCAGCAGCCAACCCACCGGGGGCTCCTACAATGAGCAGTTCTTC. It specifies CASSQPTGGSYNEQFF. The chain is built from TRBV4-1 and TRBJ2-1; D possibly corresponds to TRBD2 (6 bases). CDR1 and CDR2 (germline): MGHRA, YSYEKL. V lost 2 bases, J lost 0 bases, and 11 bases lay in between. The length of the CDR3 is 16 residues.

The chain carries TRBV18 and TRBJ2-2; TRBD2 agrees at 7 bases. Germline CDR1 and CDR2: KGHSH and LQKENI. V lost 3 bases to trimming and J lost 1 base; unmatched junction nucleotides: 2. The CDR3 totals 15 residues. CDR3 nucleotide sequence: TGTGCCAGCTCACCGGGACTACAGAACACCGGGGAGCTGTTTTTT. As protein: CASSPGLQNTGELFF.

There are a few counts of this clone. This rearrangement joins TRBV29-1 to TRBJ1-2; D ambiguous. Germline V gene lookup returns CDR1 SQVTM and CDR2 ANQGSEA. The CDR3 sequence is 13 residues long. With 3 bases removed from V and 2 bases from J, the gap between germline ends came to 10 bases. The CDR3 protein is CSVEPPGNYGYTF. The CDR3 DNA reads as TGCAGCGTTGAGCCCCCAGGCAACTATGGCTACACCTTC.

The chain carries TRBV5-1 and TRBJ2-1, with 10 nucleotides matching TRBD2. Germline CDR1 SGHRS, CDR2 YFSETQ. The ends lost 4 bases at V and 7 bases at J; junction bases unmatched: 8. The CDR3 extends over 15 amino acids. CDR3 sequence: CASSDSGGEGNEQFF. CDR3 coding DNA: TGCGCCAGCAGCGACAGCGGGGGGGAAGGAAATGAGCAGTTCTTC.

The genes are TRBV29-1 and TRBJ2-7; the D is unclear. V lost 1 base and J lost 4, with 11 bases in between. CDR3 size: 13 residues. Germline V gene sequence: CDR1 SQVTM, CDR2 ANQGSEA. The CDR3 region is CSVEGASAYEQYF. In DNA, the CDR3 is TGCAGCGTTGAAGGGGCCTCGGCGTACGAGCAGTACTTC.

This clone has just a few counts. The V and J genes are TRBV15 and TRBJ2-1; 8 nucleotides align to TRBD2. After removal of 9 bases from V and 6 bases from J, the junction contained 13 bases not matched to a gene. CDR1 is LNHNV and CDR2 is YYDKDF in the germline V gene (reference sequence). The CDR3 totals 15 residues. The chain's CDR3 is CATRAGAKGGNEQFF. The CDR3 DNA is TGTGCCACTAGAGCGGGGGCCAAAGGGGGCAATGAGCAGTTCTTC.

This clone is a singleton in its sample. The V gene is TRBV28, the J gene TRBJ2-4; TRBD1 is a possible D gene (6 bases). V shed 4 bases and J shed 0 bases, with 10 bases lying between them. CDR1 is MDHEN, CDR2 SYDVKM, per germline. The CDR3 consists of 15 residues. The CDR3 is CASSSGQLAKNIQYF. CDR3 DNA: TGTGCCAGCAGTTCCGGACAGCTAGCCAAAAACATTCAGTACTTC. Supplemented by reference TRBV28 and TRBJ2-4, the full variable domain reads DVKVTQSSRYLVKRTGEKVFLECVQDMDHENMFWYRQDPGLGLRLIYFSYDVKMKEKGDIPEGYSVSREKKERFSLILESASTNQTSMYLCASSSGQLAKNIQYFGAGTRLSVL.

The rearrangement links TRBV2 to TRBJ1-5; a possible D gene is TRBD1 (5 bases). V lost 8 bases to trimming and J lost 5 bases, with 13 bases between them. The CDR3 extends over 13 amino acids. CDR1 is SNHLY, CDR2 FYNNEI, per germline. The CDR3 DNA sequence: TGTGCCAGCCTGGGGGGGTACTATCAGCCCCAGCATTTT. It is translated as CASLGGYYQPQHF.

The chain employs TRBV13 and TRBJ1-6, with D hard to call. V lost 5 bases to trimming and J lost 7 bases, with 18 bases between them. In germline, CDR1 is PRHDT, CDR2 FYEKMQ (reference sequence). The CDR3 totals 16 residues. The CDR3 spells CASSPREGSGNSPLHF. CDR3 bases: TGTGCCAGCAGCCCCCGAGAAGGCTCGGGGAATTCACCCCTCCACTTT.

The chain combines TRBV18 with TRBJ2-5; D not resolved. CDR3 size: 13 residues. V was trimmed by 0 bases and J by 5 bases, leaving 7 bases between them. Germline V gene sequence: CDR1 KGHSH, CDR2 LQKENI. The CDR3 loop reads CASSPPLLETQYF. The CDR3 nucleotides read TGTGCCAGCTCACCACCATTGTTGGAGACCCAGTACTTC.

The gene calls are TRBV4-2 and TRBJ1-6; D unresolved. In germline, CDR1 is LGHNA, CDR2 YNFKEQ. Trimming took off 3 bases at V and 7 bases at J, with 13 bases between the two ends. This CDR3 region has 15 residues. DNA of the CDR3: TGTGCCAGCAGCCAGGAGGAGACGGAAAATTCACCCCTCCACTTT. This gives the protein CASSQEETENSPLHF.

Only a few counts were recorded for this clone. The CDR3 reads CASSQVNTEAFF. CDR3 in DNA: TGTGCCAGCTCCCAGGTGAACACTGAAGCTTTCTTT. The chain carries TRBV18 and TRBJ1-1; D unresolved. The V gene lost 6 bases and the J gene lost 0 bases, with 5 bases spanning the gap. Per the germline V gene, CDR1 is KGHSH and CDR2 is LQKENI. This CDR3 is built from 12 residues.

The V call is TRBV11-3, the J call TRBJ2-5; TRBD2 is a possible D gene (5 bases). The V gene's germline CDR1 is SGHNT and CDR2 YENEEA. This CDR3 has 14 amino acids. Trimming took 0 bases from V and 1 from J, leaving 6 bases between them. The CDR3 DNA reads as TGTGCCAGCAGCTTAGATCGGGGCCAAGAGACCCAGTACTTC. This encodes CASSLDRGQETQYF.

CDR3 in DNA: TGTGCCAGCAGTTCGGGACAGGGGTTTGAAGCTTTCTTT. Its translation: CASSSGQGFEAFF. The rearrangement uses TRBV28 and TRBJ1-1; 10 nucleotides agree with TRBD1. J was trimmed by 7 bases and V by 4 bases; bases with no gene match: 3. The CDR3 totals 13 residues. Germline V gene data show CDR1 as MDHEN and CDR2 as SYDVKM.

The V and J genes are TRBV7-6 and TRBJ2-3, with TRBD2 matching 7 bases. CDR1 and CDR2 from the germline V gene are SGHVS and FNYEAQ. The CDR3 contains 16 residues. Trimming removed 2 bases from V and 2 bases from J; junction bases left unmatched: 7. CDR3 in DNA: TGTGCCAGCAGCTTAATGGCTAGCGGATCCACAGATACGCAGTATTTT. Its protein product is CASSLMASGSTDTQYF. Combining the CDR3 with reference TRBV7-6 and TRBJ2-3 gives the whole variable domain GAGVSQSPRYKVTKRGQDVALRCDPISGHVSLYWYRQALGQGPEFLTYFNYEAQQDKSGLPNDRFSAERPEGSISTLTIQRTEQRDSAMYRCASSLMASGSTDTQYFGPGTRLTVL.

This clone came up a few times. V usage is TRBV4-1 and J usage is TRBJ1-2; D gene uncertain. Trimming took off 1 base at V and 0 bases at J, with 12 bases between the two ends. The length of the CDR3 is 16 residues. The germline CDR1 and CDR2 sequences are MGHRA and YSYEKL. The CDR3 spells CASSQVGLNPNYGYTF. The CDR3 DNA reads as TGCGCCAGCAGCCAAGTCGGGCTGAACCCTAACTATGGCTACACCTTC.